The present T cell receptor (beta chain) was sequenced within a study of T cells after yellow fever vaccination. This clonotype turned up a few times. A 5'RACE template-switching step, the method used to make TCR cDNA, added a universal primer site and UMIs. TCRdb reprocessed the 5' RACE reads via MiXCR and lists one record per CDR3 protein. This table has roughly 250,000 distinct CDR3 sequences, around 13% appearing once. Germline lookup yields CDR1 SQVTM and CDR2 ANQGSEA. Trimming shortened V by 6 bases and J by 8 bases, and 16 bases separated the two germline ends. This CDR3 region has 12 residues.

The TCR originated in a man aged 25 to 40 who received the YFV17D yellow fever vaccine. The chain recombines TRBV29-1 with TRBJ2-5, with no clear D. This material consisted of CD4+ T cells sorted from PBMCs, taken 45 days after the yellow fever booster vaccination. CDR3 in amino acids: CSVLEPTGTQYF. The CDR3 coding sequence is TGCAGCGTCCTTGAACCGACGGGCACCCAGTACTTC.